This record looks at one TCR beta chain sequence and its context. Its antigen is not known. Use of 60 Vbeta and 13 Jbeta primers characterized the PCR. TCRdb's table, derived via immunoSEQ multiplex PCR, lists solely in-frame clones and lacks some. Of approximately 77,000 clones listed, 78% were seen once; the top ten hold 4% to 5%. Germline V gives CDR1 SGHTA, CDR2 FQGNSA. The CDR3 runs 13 residues. Trimming cost V 1 base and J 6 bases, with 9 bases left between them. This sample was taken from a study of cytomegalovirus exposure and HLA in healthy donors. Study-wide points: For TCR beta chains, V- and J-gene trimming was later linked to a missense DCLRE1C variant. Both high specificity and high sensitivity reportedly marked the classifier's diagnosis of cytomegalovirus status.

The gene calls are TRBV7-2 and TRBJ1-2, with D possibly matching TRBD1 (5 bases). The clonotype was recovered from a man aged 35 to 55 in good health and CMV-seronegative. Specimen: PBMCs. The CDR3 sequence is CASSLEGRDGYTF. DNA for the CDR3: TGTGCCAGCAGCTTAGAGGGGAGGGATGGCTACACCTTC.